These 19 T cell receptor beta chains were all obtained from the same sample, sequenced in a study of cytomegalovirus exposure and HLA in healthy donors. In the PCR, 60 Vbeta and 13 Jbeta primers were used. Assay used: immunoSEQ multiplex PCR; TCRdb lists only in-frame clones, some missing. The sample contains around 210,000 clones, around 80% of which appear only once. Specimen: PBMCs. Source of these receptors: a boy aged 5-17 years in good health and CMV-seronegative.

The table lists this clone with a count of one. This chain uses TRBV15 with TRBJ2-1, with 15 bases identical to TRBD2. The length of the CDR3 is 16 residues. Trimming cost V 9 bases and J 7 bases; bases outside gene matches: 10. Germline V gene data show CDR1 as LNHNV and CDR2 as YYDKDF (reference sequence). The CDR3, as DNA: TGTGCCACGGGACTAGCGGGAGGTTTAAGGGGGAATGAGCAGTTCTTC. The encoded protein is CATGLAGGLRGNEQFF.

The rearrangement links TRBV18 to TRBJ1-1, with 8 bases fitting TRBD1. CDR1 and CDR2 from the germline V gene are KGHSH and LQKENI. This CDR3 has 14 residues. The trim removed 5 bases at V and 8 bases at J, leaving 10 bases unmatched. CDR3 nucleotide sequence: TGTGCCAGCTCAACGCGAGTCGGGACAGGCGAAGCTTTCTTT. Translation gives CASSTRVGTGEAFF.

The CDR3 is CASSLGGQRNQPQHF. CDR3 nucleotides: TGTGCCAGCAGTTTAGGGGGACAGCGCAATCAGCCCCAGCATTTT. The V and J genes are TRBV6-5 and TRBJ1-5, with TRBD1 matching 7 bases. CDR1 and CDR2 (germline): MNHEY, SVGAGI. J gave up 2 bases and V 4 bases, and 5 bases lay outside the gene matches. This CDR3 has 15 amino acids.

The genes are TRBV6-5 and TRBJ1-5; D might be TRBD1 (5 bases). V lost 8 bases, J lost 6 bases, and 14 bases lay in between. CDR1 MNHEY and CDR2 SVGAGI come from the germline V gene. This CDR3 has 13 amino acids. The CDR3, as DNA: TGTGCCAGCGCACCAGGGTCGATTCAGCCCCAGCATTTT. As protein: CASAPGSIQPQHF.

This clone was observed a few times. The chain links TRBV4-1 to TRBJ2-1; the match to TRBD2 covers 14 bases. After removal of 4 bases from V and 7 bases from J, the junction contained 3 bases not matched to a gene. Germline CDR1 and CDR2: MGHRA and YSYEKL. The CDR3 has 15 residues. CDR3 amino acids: CASSPRLAGGNEQFF. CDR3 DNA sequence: TGCGCCAGCAGCCCCCGACTAGCGGGGGGGAATGAGCAGTTCTTC.

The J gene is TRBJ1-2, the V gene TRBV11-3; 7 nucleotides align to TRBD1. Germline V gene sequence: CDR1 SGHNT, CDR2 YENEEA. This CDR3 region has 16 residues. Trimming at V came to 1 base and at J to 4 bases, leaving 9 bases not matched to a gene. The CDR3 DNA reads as TGTGCCAGCAGCTTAGCCGGGACAGCCGTGTTCTATGGCTACACCTTC. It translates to CASSLAGTAVFYGYTF.

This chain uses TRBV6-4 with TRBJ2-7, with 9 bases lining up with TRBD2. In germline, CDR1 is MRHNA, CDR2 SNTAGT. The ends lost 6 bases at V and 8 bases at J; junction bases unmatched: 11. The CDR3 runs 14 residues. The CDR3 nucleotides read TGTGCCAGCAGCTCAGCGGGGGGTCGAACCAAGCAGTACTTC. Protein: CASSSAGGRTKQYF.

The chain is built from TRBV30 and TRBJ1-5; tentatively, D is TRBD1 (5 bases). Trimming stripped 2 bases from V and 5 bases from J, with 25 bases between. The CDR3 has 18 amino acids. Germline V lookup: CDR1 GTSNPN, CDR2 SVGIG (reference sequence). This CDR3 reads CAWSRTRFFRAADQPQHF. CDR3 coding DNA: TGTGCCTGGAGTCGTACGAGGTTTTTCAGGGCGGCGGATCAGCCCCAGCATTTT.

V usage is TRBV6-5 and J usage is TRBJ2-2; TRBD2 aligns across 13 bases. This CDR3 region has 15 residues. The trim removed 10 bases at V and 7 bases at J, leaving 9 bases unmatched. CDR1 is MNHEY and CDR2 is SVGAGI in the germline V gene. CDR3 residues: CATSLAGGLVGELFF. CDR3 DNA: TGTGCCACCTCACTAGCGGGGGGGCTAGTCGGGGAGCTGTTTTTT.

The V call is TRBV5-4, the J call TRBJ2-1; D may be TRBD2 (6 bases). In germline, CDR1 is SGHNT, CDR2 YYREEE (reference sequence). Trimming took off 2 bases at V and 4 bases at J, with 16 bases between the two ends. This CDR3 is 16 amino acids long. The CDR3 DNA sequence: TGTGCCAGCAGCTTCCCTACTAGCACCAGATACAATGAGCAGTTCTTC. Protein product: CASSFPTSTRYNEQFF.

CDR3 sequence reads: CASSQVPNSYNEQFF. CDR3 nucleotide sequence: TGCGCCAGCAGCCAAGTCCCCAACTCCTACAATGAGCAGTTCTTC. The chain couples TRBV4-1 to TRBJ2-1; D is ambiguous. Germline loops: CDR1 MGHRA, CDR2 YSYEKL. The CDR3 spans 15 residues. V was shortened by 1 base and J by 0 bases, with 7 bases between the two germline ends.

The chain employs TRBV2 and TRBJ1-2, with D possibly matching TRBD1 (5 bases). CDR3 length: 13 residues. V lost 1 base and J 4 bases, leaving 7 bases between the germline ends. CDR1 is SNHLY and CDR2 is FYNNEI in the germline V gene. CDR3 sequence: CASSEGTSYGYTF. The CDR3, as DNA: TGTGCCAGCAGTGAAGGGACAAGCTATGGCTACACCTTC.

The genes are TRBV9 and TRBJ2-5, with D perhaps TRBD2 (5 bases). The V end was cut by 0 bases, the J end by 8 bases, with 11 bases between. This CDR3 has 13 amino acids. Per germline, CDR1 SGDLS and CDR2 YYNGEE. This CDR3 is CASSVAGSGTQYF. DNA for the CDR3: TGTGCCAGCAGCGTAGCGGGGTCTGGAACCCAGTACTTC.

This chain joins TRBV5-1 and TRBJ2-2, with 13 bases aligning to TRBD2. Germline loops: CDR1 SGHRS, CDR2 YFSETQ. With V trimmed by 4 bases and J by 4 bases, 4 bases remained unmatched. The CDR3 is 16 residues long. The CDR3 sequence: CASSVGLAGPTGELFF. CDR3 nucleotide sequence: TGCGCCAGCAGCGTGGGACTAGCGGGGCCCACCGGGGAGCTGTTTTTT.

The CDR3 reads CASSPSLREGRGGGETQYF. The CDR3 DNA reads as TGCGCCAGCAGCCCCTCTTTGCGGGAGGGCCGTGGTGGTGGGGAGACCCAGTACTTC. The V call is TRBV5-1, the J call TRBJ2-7; 9 nucleotides match TRBD2. The J call may be mistaken, given a closer DNA end match to TRBJ2-5. Germline lookup yields CDR1 SGHRS and CDR2 YFSETQ. This CDR3 comprises 19 residues.

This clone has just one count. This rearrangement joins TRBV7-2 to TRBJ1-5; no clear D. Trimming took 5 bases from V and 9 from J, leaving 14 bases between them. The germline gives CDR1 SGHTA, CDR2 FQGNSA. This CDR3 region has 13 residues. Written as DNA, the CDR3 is TGTGCCAGCAGCAAGGACCCGGAGGGGCCCCAGCATTTT. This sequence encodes CASSKDPEGPQHF.

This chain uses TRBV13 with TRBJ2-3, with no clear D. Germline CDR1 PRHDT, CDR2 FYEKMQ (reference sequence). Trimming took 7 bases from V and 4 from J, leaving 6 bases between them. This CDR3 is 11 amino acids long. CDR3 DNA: TGTGCCAGCACGCGGTCAGATACGCAGTATTTT. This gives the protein CASTRSDTQYF.

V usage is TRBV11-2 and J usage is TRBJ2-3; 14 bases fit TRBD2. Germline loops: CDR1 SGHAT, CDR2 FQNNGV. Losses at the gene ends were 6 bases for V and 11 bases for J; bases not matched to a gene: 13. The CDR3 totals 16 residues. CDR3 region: CASRPGTSGRPRRQYF. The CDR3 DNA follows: TGTGCCAGCAGGCCCGGGACTAGCGGGAGACCACGAAGGCAGTATTTT.

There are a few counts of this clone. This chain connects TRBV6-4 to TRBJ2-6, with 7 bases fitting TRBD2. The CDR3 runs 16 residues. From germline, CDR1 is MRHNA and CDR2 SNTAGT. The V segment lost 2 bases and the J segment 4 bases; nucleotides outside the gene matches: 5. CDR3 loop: CASSDVGGLGANVLTF. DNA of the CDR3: TGTGCCAGCAGTGACGTCGGGGGGTTAGGGGCCAACGTCCTGACTTTC.